These 14 T cell receptor beta chains came from one sample sequenced in a study of tumor-infiltrating lymphocytes in primary liver carcinoma. Starting material of 500 to 600 ng total RNA yielded TCR beta cDNA via a constant-region primer. Slightly modified ARM-PCR served as the procedure for the TCR beta libraries. These libraries came from three rounds of nested multiplex PCR. Investigators reported that the first two PCR rounds, at about 9 cycles each, used TRBV1-TRBV30 forward primers with a C-beta reverse primer. One entry per CDR3 protein, called by TCRdb with MiXCR from the multiplex PCR reads. The profile shows 90,000 to 100,000 distinct CDR3 sequences, approximately 71% of them singletons. Unsorted bulk tissue of about 20-30 mg yielded co-extracted RNA and DNA. The sequencing input was liver tumor tissue from sampling region 5. Subset described: tumor region T5, tumor centre. Receptors were obtained from a woman between 55 and 75 years old with primary liver carcinoma and hepatitis B virus infection.

This clonotype was observed many times. V usage is TRBV4-1 and J usage is TRBJ2-3, with 12 bases lining up with TRBD2. The ends lost 0 bases at V and 6 bases at J; junction bases unmatched: 7. Germline loops: CDR1 MGHRA, CDR2 YSYEKL. The CDR3 runs 17 residues. CDR3 DNA sequence: TGCGCCAGCAGCCAAGATTTGACTAGCGGGAGTCGGGATACGCAGTATTTT. This codes for CASSQDLTSGSRDTQYF.

In regard to this clonotype: The CDR3 end shows no conserved phenylalanine or tryptophan, and so a read error is likely. It is unclear where the CDR3 begins or ends on the DNA, so no DNA is shown, and the CDR3 is as TCRdb lists it. The V and J genes are TRBV5-4 and TRBJ2-7; the D segment call TRBD2 is taken from the table without a DNA check. Germline V lookup: CDR1 SGHNT, CDR2 YYREEE (reference sequence). The CDR3 region is 14 residues in length, termini included. CDR3 sequence: CASSLGLAGYKRYL.

This clonotype came up many times. This rearrangement joins TRBV5-6 to TRBJ1-5, with D possibly TRBD1 on 6 matching bases. V was shortened by 1 base and J by 8 bases, with 16 bases between the two germline ends. CDR1 is SGHDT and CDR2 is YYEEEE in the germline V gene. The CDR3 is 15 residues long. The CDR3 here is CASSLRTARGEPQHF. The CDR3 DNA sequence: TGTGCCAGCAGCTTGAGGACAGCTAGGGGGGAGCCCCAGCATTTT.

Notes on this clonotype: A much larger clone differs from this one at a single base, so this may be a read error. The chain employs TRBV5-4 and TRBJ2-1, with a tentative D call TRBD2 (6 bases). From germline, CDR1 is SGHNT and CDR2 YYREEE (reference sequence). The CDR3 is 15 residues long. The CDR3 coding sequence is TGTGCCAGCAGCTTTGGAGGGATGCGCGACAATGAGGAGTTCTTC. It codes for CASSFGGMRDNEEFF.

Details on this clonotype: Being one base from a much bigger clone, this may be a read error. The DNA is omitted, as the CDR3 cannot be located on it reliably, and the CDR3 follows TCRdb's listing. V and J are TRBV28 and TRBJ1-4. Germline V gives CDR1 MDHEN, CDR2 SYDVKM. The CDR3 region is 15 residues in length, termini included. CDR3 loop: CASVAGGATNEKLLF.

About this clonotype itself: The junction departs from the called germline gene at one end, perhaps through a read error. The chain is built from TRBV6-5 and TRBJ2-7; no clear D. The CDR3 has 15 residues. Germline assignment: CDR1 MNHEY and CDR2 SVGAGI. This chain's CDR3 is CASSYRIAGFYEQYF. For the CDR3, the DNA is TGTGCCAGTAGTTACCGGATCGCCGGCTTCTACGAGCAGTACTTC.

In the case of this clonotype: Sequence at one end of the junction differs from germline and may be a read error. The V and J genes are TRBV5-4 and TRBJ2-2; 8 bases are a match to TRBD2. From germline, CDR1 is SGHNT and CDR2 YYREEE (reference sequence). The CDR3 is 13 amino acids. The CDR3 spells CANSPGLAGELFF. The CDR3 coding sequence is TGTGCCAACAGCCCAGGACTAGCCGGGGAGCTGTTTTTC.

The sample holds one count of this clonotype. One end of the junction varies from germline; a read error may be responsible. The rearrangement links TRBV11-2 to TRBJ2-4; D is possibly TRBD1 or TRBD2 (7 bases each). Germline values: CDR1 SGHAT, CDR2 FQNNGV. This CDR3 has 17 amino acids. The CDR3 DNA reads as TGTCCCAGCAGCTTAGAGGATAGGGGACAGCGGGGAAACATTCAGTACTTC. As protein: CPSSLEDRGQRGNIQYF.

A remark on this clonotype: This likely comes from a read error, as the CDR3 has no conserved phenylalanine or tryptophan at its end. V and J are TRBV11-2 and TRBJ2-3; D gene unclear. V shed 0 bases and J shed 5 bases, with 6 bases lying between them. Germline CDR1 SGHAT, CDR2 FQNNGV. The CDR3 has 13 residues. The CDR3 nucleotides are TGTGCCAGCAGCTTAGATAGTGGAGATACGCAGTATTCT. Protein sequence: CASSLDSGDTQYS.

This clonotype was detected a few times. This could be a read error, since a much larger clone is one nucleotide away. V gene TRBV12-3 or TRBV12-4 combines with J gene TRBJ1-1; no clear D. The CDR3 extends over 13 amino acids. Written as DNA, the CDR3 is TGTGTCAGCAGTACCCGTTTGAACACTGAAGCTTTCTTT. Amino acids: CVSSTRLNTEAFF.

Regarding this clonotype: A much larger clonotype is one base distant, so this may be a read error. The chain recombines TRBV6-1 with TRBJ2-5; 7 nucleotides agree with TRBD1. The V gene's germline CDR1 is MNHNS and CDR2 SASEGT. The CDR3 length is 13 residues. The V gene end was trimmed by 8 bases and the J gene end by 5 bases; junction bases not matched to a gene: 8. CDR3 protein: CASGRPTGETQYF. The CDR3 DNA sequence: TGTGCCAGCGGACGGCCGACAGGGGAGACCCAGTACTTC.

Regarding this clonotype: The junction departs from the called germline gene at one end, perhaps through a read error. The V call is TRBV11-2, the J call TRBJ1-1; a weak D match, TRBD1 (6 bases). Germline V gene data show CDR1 as SGHAT and CDR2 as FQNNGV. The CDR3 runs 16 residues. The CDR3 DNA sequence: TGTGCCAGGAGCTTATCATTCTTGCGGGGGCCCATAGAAGCTCTCTTT. Protein: CARSLSFLRGPIEALF. Complete variable domain (other parts from reference TRBV11-2 and TRBJ1-1): EAGVAQSPRYKIIEKRQSVAFWCNPISGHATLYWYQQILGQGPKLLIQFQNNGVVDDSQLPKDRFSAERLKGVDSTLKIQPAKLEDSAVYLCARSLSFLRGPIEALFGQGTRLTVV.

The V call is TRBV28, the J call TRBJ2-4, with 8 bases that match TRBD1. Trimming removed 4 bases from V and 5 bases from J; junction bases left unmatched: 7. The germline CDR1 and CDR2 sequences are MDHEN and SYDVKM. This CDR3 has 15 amino acids. CDR3 sequence: CASSSFQGAENIQYF. For the CDR3, the DNA is TGTGCCAGCAGTTCGTTTCAGGGGGCCGAAAACATTCAGTACTTC.

Ten or more counts support this clonotype. V usage is TRBV12-3 or TRBV12-4 and J usage is TRBJ1-1; D gene ambiguous. CDR3 length: 13 residues. The germline V and J ends were trimmed by 3 bases and 1 base, with 6 bases remaining between them. CDR3 protein: CASSFSANTEAFF. CDR3 sequence (DNA): TGTGCCAGCAGTTTTTCAGCGAACACTGAAGCTTTCTTT.